This TCR beta chain was obtained from a study of Graves' ophthalmopathy and Graves' hyperthyroidism. RNA transcripts were the template, and TCR beta CDR3 regions were amplified from them. HTBI primers were used in a first-round RT-PCR, which preceded a second-round multiplex PCR. TCRdb recomputed calls from the multiplex PCR reads with MiXCR, one row per CDR3 protein. The sample lists 150,000 to 200,000 distinct CDR3 sequences, around 39% seen once, with roughly 8.9% in the top ten. Many counts were recorded for this clonotype. Material for sequencing was peripheral blood. This sequence originates from a man aged 30 to 45 with Graves' ophthalmopathy.

CDR3 sequence (DNA): TGTGCCAGCAGTGAAGTAGTGATTGCTTACGAGCAGTACTTC. Amino acid sequence: CASSEVVIAYEQYF. The chain uses TRBV6-1 and TRBJ2-7; D is ambiguous. V lost 1 base and J lost 4, with 11 bases in between. This CDR3 is built from 14 residues. CDR1 is MNHNS and CDR2 is SASEGT in the germline V gene.